These 18 T cell receptor beta chains originate from one sample sequenced in a study of CD8 T cells in Susac syndrome. Random hexamers primed reverse transcription of roughly 0.5 to 1 ug RNA. Each CDR3 protein gets one entry after TCRdb re-called the immunoSEQ multiplex PCR reads with MiXCR. The sample has around 270,000 distinct CDR3 sequences; roughly 85% are singletons. The source material was CD8+ T cells from PBMCs. The source is a human donor with multiple sclerosis.

The V gene is TRBV7-2, the J gene TRBJ1-1; D perhaps matches TRBD1 (5 bases). CDR1 is SGHTA, CDR2 FQGNSA, per germline. Deletions cut 4 bases from V and 4 bases from J, with 16 bases between. The CDR3 loop spans 15 amino acids. The DNA of the CDR3 is TGTGCCAGCAGCTCCCTGGAGGGGTTGGGCACTGAAGCTTTCTTT. The encoded protein is CASSSLEGLGTEAFF.

The gene calls are TRBV4-3 and TRBJ2-7; 7 positions match TRBD2. The V and J ends lost 0 bases and 6 bases, in that order; junction bases with no gene match: 11. The CDR3 is 16 amino acids. CDR1 and CDR2 (germline): LGHNA, YSLEER. CDR3 DNA: TGCGCCAGCAGCCAAGATAGCCCCGGGGCGGGAGCCGAGCAGTACTTC. Amino acid sequence: CASSQDSPGAGAEQYF.

J is TRBJ2-7 and V is TRBV11-3; 7 bases align to TRBD1. J gave up 6 bases and V 4 bases, and 9 bases lay outside the gene matches. In germline, CDR1 is SGHNT, CDR2 YENEEA. This CDR3 is 14 amino acids long. CDR3 DNA: TGTGCCAGCAGCTCGACAGGGATTTCATCCGAGCAGTACTTC. Protein sequence: CASSSTGISSEQYF.

J is TRBJ2-1 and V is TRBV5-1, with D tentatively TRBD2 (6 bases). There are 16 residues in the CDR3. The ends were cut back, 2 bases at V and 5 bases at J, with 17 bases in the middle. Per the germline V gene, CDR1 is SGHRS and CDR2 is YFSETQ. CDR3 region: CASSLEKSGVDNEQFF. CDR3 bases: TGCGCCAGCAGCTTAGAGAAGTCGGGGGTCGACAATGAGCAGTTCTTC.

In its sample, this clonotype was seen a few times. The chain recombines TRBV29-1 with TRBJ2-1; D is ambiguous. V was shortened by 2 bases and J by 4 bases, with 9 bases between the two germline ends. CDR3 length equals 13 residues. Germline lookup yields CDR1 SQVTM and CDR2 ANQGSEA. Written as DNA, the CDR3 is TGCAGCGTTGAATTAGCCTCGTACAATGAGCAGTTCTTC. Translated, it gives CSVELASYNEQFF.

CDR3 coding DNA: TGTGCCAGCAGCTCGATTGAGACTAGCACAGATACGCAGTATTTT. Protein: CASSSIETSTDTQYF. The J gene is TRBJ2-3, the V gene TRBV7-9; no clear D gene. The CDR3 totals 15 residues. The germline CDR1 and CDR2 sequences are SEHNR and FQNEAQ (reference sequence). Trimming cost V 4 bases and J 0 bases, with 11 bases left between them.

The genes are TRBV5-1 and TRBJ2-7; D remains ambiguous. V lost 0 bases and J lost 4, with 11 bases in between. This CDR3 region has 14 residues. Germline V CDR1 and CDR2: SGHRS, YFSETQ. In nucleotides, the CDR3 is TGCGCCAGCAGCTTGGTCGGACCGATTTACGAGCAGTACTTC. Its protein is CASSLVGPIYEQYF.

This rearrangement joins TRBV4-2 to TRBJ2-2; either TRBD1 or TRBD2 may supply D (5 bases each). CDR1 is LGHNA and CDR2 is YNFKEQ in the germline V gene. The V end lost 0 bases, the J end lost 3 bases, and 11 bases lay between the germline ends. CDR3 size: 16 residues. This CDR3 reads CASSQDRDEDTGELFF. The CDR3 bases are TGTGCCAGCAGCCAAGACCGGGACGAAGACACCGGGGAGCTGTTTTTT.

The chain has TRBV28 and TRBJ2-1, with 10 bases aligning to TRBD1. CDR1 is MDHEN and CDR2 is SYDVKM in the germline V gene. V was clipped by 2 bases and J by 6 bases; unmatched bases: 13. CDR3 length equals 18 residues. In DNA form, the CDR3 reads TGTGCCAGCAGTTTAATCTCCGGGACAGGGGCTTTTTTCAATGAGCAGTTCTTC. This translates into CASSLISGTGAFFNEQFF.

The chain has TRBV9 and TRBJ2-3, with D perhaps TRBD2 (5 bases). The CDR3 covers 15 residues. V lost 4 bases and J 3 bases, leaving 15 bases between the germline ends. Germline V CDR1 and CDR2: SGDLS, YYNGEE. The DNA for the CDR3 is TGTGCCAGCAGCCAGATGGGAGTACGGACAGATACGCAGTATTTT. This sequence encodes CASSQMGVRTDTQYF.

The chain uses TRBV19 and TRBJ2-3, with D perhaps assigned TRBD1 or TRBD2 (5 bases each). CDR1 is LNHDA and CDR2 is SQIVND in the germline V gene (reference sequence). V lost 6 bases and J 0 bases, leaving 16 bases between the germline ends. CDR3 length: 16 amino acids. CDR3: CASSRSGPLSTDTQYF. The CDR3 DNA reads as TGTGCCAGTAGCCGATCGGGACCCCTTAGCACAGATACGCAGTATTTT.

The V call is TRBV6-2 or TRBV6-3, the J call TRBJ2-1; D perhaps matches TRBD2 (6 bases). Looked up from germline, CDR1 is MNHEY and CDR2 is SVGEGT. The V and J ends lost 7 bases and 8 bases respectively, with 15 bases between them. The CDR3 contains 13 residues. The CDR3 DNA follows: TGTGCCAGCACCCCGGGAGTGGGCGATGAGCAGTTCTTC. It is translated as CASTPGVGDEQFF.

The gene calls are TRBV7-9 and TRBJ1-5, with D hard to call. The CDR3 is 15 residues long. The germline CDR1 and CDR2 sequences are SEHNR and FQNEAQ (reference sequence). V was pared by 1 base and J by 4 bases, with 11 bases between. CDR3 sequence reads: CASSLVGQANQPQHF. The CDR3 DNA sequence: TGTGCCAGCAGCTTAGTCGGGCAAGCGAATCAGCCCCAGCATTTT.

The chain couples TRBV12-3 or TRBV12-4 to TRBJ2-7; D possibly corresponds to TRBD1 (8 bases). Trimming left V 4 bases short and J 2 bases short, with 21 bases between. The CDR3 extends over 17 amino acids. In DNA, the CDR3 is TGTGCCAGCAGTTGGGGAGAGCGGGACAGGATCACCTACGAGCAGTACTTC. Amino acids: CASSWGERDRITYEQYF.

The chain has TRBV20-1 and TRBJ2-5, with D perhaps TRBD2 (6 bases). Deletions cut 0 bases from V and 0 bases from J, with 14 bases between. Germline CDR1 DFQATT, CDR2 SNEGSKA (reference sequence). CDR3 length: 16 residues. CDR3 coding DNA: TGCAGTGCTAGAGATTTTTTCGCTAGCGACCAAGAGACCCAGTACTTC. This encodes CSARDFFASDQETQYF.

The V and J genes are TRBV4-2 and TRBJ2-7; D call uncertain. The CDR3 runs 15 residues. The V end was cut by 0 bases, the J end by 3 bases, with 12 bases between. The germline V gene has CDR1 LGHNA and CDR2 YNFKEQ. CDR3 in DNA: TGTGCCAGCAGCCAAGATCGGGTTGGGCGCTACGAGCAGTACTTC. Translation gives CASSQDRVGRYEQYF.

V is TRBV27 and J is TRBJ1-1, with TRBD1 as a possible D gene (5 bases). Trimming took off 10 bases at V and 4 bases at J, with 22 bases between the two ends. Germline CDR1 is MNHEY and CDR2 is SMNVEV (reference sequence). The CDR3 has 15 residues. The CDR3 nucleotides read TGTGCCACCGCTGCGGGGCCAATAGTGACCACTGAAGCTTTCTTT. The encoded protein is CATAAGPIVTTEAFF.

This chain connects TRBV16 to TRBJ2-5, with D uncertain. Germline CDR1 is KGHSY and CDR2 is FQNENV. V dropped 0 bases and J dropped 5 bases, with 7 bases sitting between them. The CDR3 spans 13 residues. The CDR3 sequence: CASSQSVWETQYF. The DNA for the CDR3 is TGTGCCAGCAGCCAATCGGTGTGGGAGACCCAGTACTTC. Based on the CDR3 plus reference TRBV16 and TRBJ2-5, the full variable domain is GEEVAQTPKHLVRGEGQKAKLYCAPIKGHSYVFWYQQVLKNEFKFLISFQNENVFDETGMPKERFSAKCLPNSPCSLEIQATKLEDSAVYFCASSQSVWETQYFGPGTRLLVL.